The 15 T cell receptor beta chains below all came from one sample that was sequenced in a study of blood T cell repertoires in COVID-19. Libraries were prepared by immunoSEQ multiplex PCR; TCRdb keeps only in-frame clonotypes and omits some of them. Of around 370,000 clones listed, more than 70% were seen once; the top ten hold about 1.2%. What was sequenced was PBMCs or T cells enriched from blood (not recorded which). Receptor source: a woman aged 18-35 years who had recovered from COVID-19.

This chain joins TRBV19 and TRBJ2-1; D is undetermined. Between the trimmed V and J ends, which lost 4 bases and 0 bases, there was a span of 10 bases. The CDR3 totals 15 residues. CDR1 LNHDA and CDR2 SQIVND come from the germline V gene (reference sequence). CDR3 loop: CASSTDKSSYNEQFF. As DNA, the CDR3 is TGTGCCAGTAGTACTGACAAAAGCTCCTACAATGAGCAGTTCTTC.

This clone was counted between two and nine times. The chain has TRBV11-2 and TRBJ2-2; D is possibly TRBD2 (5 bases). The germline CDR1 and CDR2 sequences are SGHAT and FQNNGV. The ends were cut back, 1 base at V and 1 base at J, with 13 bases in the middle. The CDR3 has 17 amino acids. This CDR3 reads CASSLVILGRNTGELFF. In nucleotides, the CDR3 is TGTGCCAGCAGCTTAGTTATACTAGGAAGGAACACCGGGGAGCTGTTTTTT.

The genes are TRBV27 and TRBJ1-5; 7 nucleotides match TRBD1. The CDR3 sequence is 15 residues long. Per germline, CDR1 MNHEY and CDR2 SMNVEV (reference sequence). Trimming at V came to 6 bases and at J to 2 bases, leaving 7 bases not matched to a gene. The CDR3 DNA is TGTGCCAGCAGACAGGGGAGTGGAGGCAATCAGCCCCAGCATTTT. Residues: CASRQGSGGNQPQHF.

The V call is TRBV27, the J call TRBJ1-2; 8 bases are a match to TRBD1. V lost 4 bases, J lost 8 bases, and 12 bases stayed unmatched. Germline V gives CDR1 MNHEY, CDR2 SMNVEV (reference sequence). This CDR3 has 15 amino acids. CDR3 in DNA: TGTGCCAGCAGTTATTTGCAGGGGGCGGTGGGGGGCTACACCTTC. Its protein is CASSYLQGAVGGYTF.

This clone was seen more than once but under ten times. V is TRBV27 and J is TRBJ2-2, with D perhaps TRBD1 (6 bases). This CDR3 has 15 residues. Trimming removed 6 bases from V and 3 bases from J, with 14 bases in between. Germline V gene sequence: CDR1 MNHEY, CDR2 SMNVEV (reference sequence). The CDR3 protein is CASREQGADTGELFF. The CDR3 coding sequence is TGTGCCAGCAGGGAACAGGGTGCAGACACCGGGGAGCTGTTTTTT.

The chain employs TRBV7-6 and TRBJ2-1; 15 bases align to TRBD2. Germline CDR1 is SGHVS and CDR2 is FNYEAQ. CDR3 length: 18 amino acids. Trimming removed 5 bases from V and 0 bases from J; junction bases left unmatched: 5. Here the CDR3 DNA reads TGTGCCAGCAGCCATGGGACTAGCGGGGGGAGCTCCTACAATGAGCAGTTCTTC. Its protein is CASSHGTSGGSSYNEQFF.

The chain combines TRBV2 with TRBJ2-1, with 8 positions matching TRBD1. V shed 7 bases, J shed 8 bases, and the junction held 10 bases outside the gene matches. Germline CDR1 and CDR2: SNHLY and FYNNEI. The CDR3 runs to 14 residues. The CDR3 loop reads CASTADRAGDEQFF. The CDR3 DNA sequence: TGTGCCAGCACTGCGGACAGGGCAGGGGATGAGCAGTTCTTC.

This clone was observed a handful of times. The chain is built from TRBV12-5 and TRBJ1-6; D is unresolved. CDR3 length: 15 residues. Germline V gives CDR1 LGHNT, CDR2 FRNRAP. The V and J ends lost 1 base and 7 bases respectively, with 11 bases between them. Here the CDR3 DNA reads TGTGCTAGTGGTTTGGCCGGAGGGTTGAATTCACCCCTCCACTTT. Translation: CASGLAGGLNSPLHF.

The CDR3 spells CASSPHESSYEQYF. The CDR3 DNA sequence: TGTGCCAGCAGCCCCCATGAGAGCTCCTACGAGCAGTACTTC. The gene calls are TRBV5-5 and TRBJ2-7, with unresolved D. The CDR3 runs to 14 residues. The V end was cut by 4 bases, the J end by 0 bases, with 11 bases between. Looked up from germline, CDR1 is SGHKS and CDR2 is YYEKEE (reference sequence).

The chain links TRBV11-2 to TRBJ1-2, with TRBD1 identical over 7 bases. The CDR3 totals 15 residues. From germline, CDR1 is SGHAT and CDR2 FQNNGV. V lost 5 bases, J lost 4 bases, and 10 bases stayed unmatched. For the CDR3, the DNA is TGTGCCAGCAGCCCTTGGGACAGACTTCTCTATGGCTACACCTTC. Its translation: CASSPWDRLLYGYTF.

This chain links TRBV4-1 with TRBJ2-3; no firm D call. CDR1 is MGHRA and CDR2 is YSYEKL in the germline V gene. The CDR3 length is 13 residues. The germline V and J ends were trimmed by 2 bases and 4 bases, with 7 bases remaining between them. The CDR3 here is CASSQMGPDTQYF. The CDR3 DNA is TGCGCCAGCAGCCAAATGGGCCCAGATACGCAGTATTTT.

This rearrangement joins TRBV6-1 to TRBJ2-1; tentatively, D is TRBD2 (7 bases). Between the trimmed V and J ends, which lost 8 bases and 8 bases, there was a span of 19 bases. CDR3 length equals 14 residues. From germline, CDR1 is MNHNS and CDR2 SASEGT. The CDR3 bases are TGTGCCAGCGTAGGGGGGGCGGGCCGCGATGAGCAGTTCTTC. This encodes CASVGGAGRDEQFF.

The chain employs TRBV14 and TRBJ1-2; TRBD1 aligns across 10 bases. Germline CDR1 and CDR2: SGHDN and FVKESK. V lost 3 bases, J lost 5 bases, and 3 bases stayed unmatched. This CDR3 contains 14 residues. This CDR3 is CASSHRDRGYGYTF. Here the CDR3 DNA reads TGTGCCAGCAGCCACCGGGACAGGGGATATGGCTACACCTTC.

Only a few counts were recorded for this clone. The chain combines TRBV6-6 with TRBJ1-6, with a possible D match to TRBD1 (6 bases). V lost 11 bases and J lost 2, with 13 bases in between. Germline loops: CDR1 MNHNY, CDR2 SVGAGI (reference sequence). The CDR3 spans 14 residues. The CDR3 loop is CAVAGTTYNSPLHF. The CDR3 DNA sequence: TGTGCCGTCGCCGGGACAACCTATAATTCACCCCTCCACTTT.

The CDR3 spells CSVSAQGIGTEAFF. The DNA for the CDR3 is TGCAGCGTCTCCGCCCAGGGGATAGGGACTGAAGCTTTCTTT. The chain carries TRBV29-1 and TRBJ1-1; D perhaps matches TRBD1 (6 bases). The germline V and J ends were trimmed by 6 bases and 5 bases, with 19 bases remaining between them. The CDR3 totals 14 residues. CDR1 is SQVTM and CDR2 is ANQGSEA in the germline V gene.